This T cell receptor (beta chain) was profiled in a study of identical twins. Study conclusions and caveats: Partly confounded zero-insertion analyses could result from invariant MAIT and iNKT cells. Cord blood beta clonotypes that were abundant carried fewer insertions, and memory repertoires showed no such trend.

This clonotype has only a few counts. Antigen: not known. CDR3 length: 13 amino acids. V was clipped by 3 bases and J by 7 bases, with 12 bases between them. CDR1 and CDR2 (germline): DFQATT, SNEGSKA (reference sequence). Every one of the donors was a healthy Caucasian. A universal primer site was created by template switching, with the cDNA bearing unique molecular identifiers. TCRdb reanalysed the 5' RACE reads using MiXCR and keeps one entry per CDR3 protein. The sample includes about 530,000 distinct CDR3 sequences, roughly 15% seen only once; the top ten take roughly 0.42%. This sample was also put to use in a study of yellow fever vaccine responses in identical twins.

The TCR originated in a woman between 18 and 29 years old in good health. V gene TRBV20-1 combines with J gene TRBJ1-4; D call uncertain. Sample: CD4+ T cells sorted from blood. CDR3 protein: CSASFPGSEKLFF. In DNA form, the CDR3 reads TGCAGTGCTAGTTTTCCGGGGAGTGAAAAACTGTTTTTT.